This is a list of T cell receptor beta chains from one sample in a study of T cell repertoires in ileal Crohn's disease. TCRdb keeps only in-frame clones here, not all; method: immunoSEQ multiplex PCR. The sample carries roughly 7,900 clones, almost 95% recorded once. The source material was ileal tissue. These receptors were obtained from an adult with Crohn's disease. Both conserved end residues are part of each CDR3. The D gene is left open where the match is weak. Not all rows give a size; the values are once, few, many and, for expanded clones, a class.

j_call,v_call,clone_size,d_call,cdr3_aa,cdr3_nt
TRBJ2-5,TRBV10-3,-,-,CAISDVLRGYQETQYF,TGTGCCATCAGTGACGTTTTACGAGGCTACCAAGAGACCCAGTACTTC
TRBJ2-7,TRBV21-1,-,-,CASSKPRRPYEQYF,TGTGCCAGCAGCAAACCTAGGAGGCCCTACGAGCAGTACTTC
TRBJ1-1,TRBV11-2,-,TRBD1,CASSLVAGGNTEAFF,TGTGCCAGCAGCTTAGTAGCAGGGGGCAACACTGAAGCTTTCTTT
TRBJ2-7,TRBV19,-,TRBD2,CASSIDLASGRRAYEQYF,TGTGCCAGTAGTATAGATTTGGCTAGCGGGAGAAGGGCCTACGAGCAGTACTTC
TRBJ2-2,TRBV7-9,once,TRBD2,CASSPGLAGELFF,TGTGCCAGCAGCCCGGGACTAGCCGGGGAGCTGTTTTTT
TRBJ2-7,TRBV7-8,-,TRBD2,CASSLILRGLAGGSGPEQYF,TGTGCCAGCAGCTTAATTCTCCGAGGACTAGCGGGAGGTTCGGGCCCCGAGCAGTACTTC
TRBJ1-4,TRBV30,-,TRBD1,CAWSVGQGGSEKLFF,TGTGCCTGGAGTGTCGGACAGGGAGGGAGTGAAAAACTGTTTTTT
TRBJ1-2,TRBV5-4,-,TRBD1,CASSPGQANYGYTF,TGTGCCAGCAGCCCGGGACAGGCTAACTATGGCTACACCTTC
TRBJ2-7,TRBV18,-,TRBD1,CASSLSGGAWNEQYF,TGTGCCAGCTCCCTTTCAGGGGGCGCATGGAACGAGCAGTACTTC
TRBJ1-2,TRBV9,-,-,CASSGVERRVHGYTF,TGTGCCAGCAGCGGCGTTGAGCGGCGGGTCCATGGCTACACCTTC
TRBJ2-3,TRBV29-1,-,-,CSVIRGRTDTQYF,TGCAGCGTTATCAGGGGTCGGACAGATACGCAGTATTTT
TRBJ2-7,TRBV2,-,-,CASATDGTYEQYF,TGTGCCAGTGCCACAGACGGGACCTACGAGCAGTACTTC
TRBJ2-3,TRBV7-7,-,TRBD1,CASSLMTGGTDTQYF,TGTGCTAGCAGCCTAATGACAGGGGGCACAGATACGCAGTATTTT
TRBJ1-4,TRBV5-6,-,-,CASSPFGAGTNEKLFF,TGTGCCAGCAGCCCGTTCGGAGCGGGCACTAATGAAAAACTGTTTTTT
TRBJ1-2,TRBV29-1,-,-,CSVDVFNYGYTF,TGCAGCGTTGATGTCTTTAACTATGGCTACACCTTC
TRBJ1-2,TRBV18,-,TRBD1,CASSPGTDSNYGYTF,TGTGCCAGCTCACCAGGGACAGACTCTAACTATGGCTACACCTTC
TRBJ2-7,TRBV18,-,TRBD1,CASSRDRAYSYEQYF,TGTGCCAGCTCACGGGACAGGGCGTACTCCTACGAGCAGTACTTC
TRBJ2-5,TRBV9,few,-,CASSVVVSSDQETQYF,TGTGCCAGCAGCGTAGTGGTTTCGTCGGACCAAGAGACCCAGTACTTC
TRBJ1-5,TRBV27,-,TRBD1,CASGTGGINQPQHF,TGTGCCAGCGGGACAGGAGGAATAAATCAGCCCCAGCATTTT
TRBJ1-2,TRBV7-8,few,-,CASSLATGRADYGYTF,TGTGCCAGCAGCTTGGCTACAGGGAGGGCGGACTATGGCTACACCTTC
TRBJ1-1,TRBV28,-,-,CASSTGGNTEAFF,TGTGCCAGCAGCACCGGGGGGAACACTGAAGCTTTCTTT
TRBJ1-5,TRBV11-2,-,TRBD1,CASSLQGAIQPQHF,TGTGCCAGCAGCCTCCAGGGGGCAATCCAGCCCCAGCATTTT
TRBJ2-2,TRBV7-9,-,TRBD2,CASSGLAGPPNTGELFF,TGTGCCAGCAGCGGACTAGCGGGGCCCCCGAACACCGGGGAGCTGTTTTTT
TRBJ1-4,TRBV15,-,TRBD1,CATSRARGLSEKLFF,TGTGCCACCAGCAGGGCCAGGGGGCTTAGTGAAAAACTGTTTTTT
TRBJ2-7,TRBV9,-,TRBD2,CASSPGTITYEQYF,TGTGCCAGCAGCCCTGGGACTATTACCTACGAGCAGTACTTC
TRBJ2-2,TRBV7-3,-,-,CASSSHGAGTGELFF,TGTGCCAGCAGCTCCCACGGGGCGGGAACCGGGGAGCTGTTTTTT
TRBJ1-2,TRBV6-5,-,TRBD1,CASRRDRGIYGYTF,TGTGCCAGCAGGAGAGACAGGGGAATCTATGGCTACACCTTC
TRBJ2-3,TRBV30,-,TRBD2,CAWGQREGDTQYF,TGTGCCTGGGGACAGCGGGAGGGTGATACGCAGTATTTT
TRBJ2-1,TRBV18,-,TRBD1,CASSLDRGGPLNEQFF,TGTGCCAGCTCACTCGACAGGGGGGGGCCCCTAAATGAGCAGTTCTTC